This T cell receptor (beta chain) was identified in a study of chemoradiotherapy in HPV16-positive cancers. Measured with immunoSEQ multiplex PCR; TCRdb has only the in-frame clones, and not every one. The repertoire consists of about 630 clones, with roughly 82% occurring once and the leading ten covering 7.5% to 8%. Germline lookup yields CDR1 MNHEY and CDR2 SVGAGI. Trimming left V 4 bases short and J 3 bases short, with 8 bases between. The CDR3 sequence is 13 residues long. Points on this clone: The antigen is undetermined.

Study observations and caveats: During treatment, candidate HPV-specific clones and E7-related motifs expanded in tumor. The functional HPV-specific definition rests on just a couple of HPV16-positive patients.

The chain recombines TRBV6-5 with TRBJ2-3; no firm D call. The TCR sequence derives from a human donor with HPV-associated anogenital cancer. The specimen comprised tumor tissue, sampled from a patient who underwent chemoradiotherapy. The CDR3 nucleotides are TGTGCCAGCAGTTTGAGATGGACAGATACGCAGTATTTT. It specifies CASSLRWTDTQYF.